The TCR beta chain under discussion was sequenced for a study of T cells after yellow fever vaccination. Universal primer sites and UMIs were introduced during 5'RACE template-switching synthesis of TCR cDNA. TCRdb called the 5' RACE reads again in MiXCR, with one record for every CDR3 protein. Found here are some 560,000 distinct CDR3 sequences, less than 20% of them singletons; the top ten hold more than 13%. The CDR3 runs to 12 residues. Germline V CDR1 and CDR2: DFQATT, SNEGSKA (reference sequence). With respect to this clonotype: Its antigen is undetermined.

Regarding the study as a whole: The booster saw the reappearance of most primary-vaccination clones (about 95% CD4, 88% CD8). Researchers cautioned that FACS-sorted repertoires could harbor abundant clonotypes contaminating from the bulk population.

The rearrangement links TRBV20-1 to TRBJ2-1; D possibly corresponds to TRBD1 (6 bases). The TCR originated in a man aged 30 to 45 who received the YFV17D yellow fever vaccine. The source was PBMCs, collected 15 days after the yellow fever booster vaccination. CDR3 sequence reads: CSAWGRNNEQFF. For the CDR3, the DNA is TGCAGCGCTTGGGGGCGCAACAATGAGCAGTTCTTC.